This T cell receptor beta chain was captured by sequencing in a study of cytomegalovirus exposure and HLA in healthy donors. Of note for this clone: Antigen specificity is unknown.

The PCR ran on 60 Vbeta and 13 Jbeta primers. The table came from immunoSEQ multiplex PCR; TCRdb's copy has only in-frame clones and leaves some out. The table lists around 160,000 clones, 75% to 90% of them singletons. Regarding the study as a whole: Trimming of TCR beta V- and J-genes showed a link, identified in a later analysis, to a missense DCLRE1C variant. Some V segments (TRBV6-2 and TRBV6-3 among them) were excluded as indistinguishable. Data from an earlier analysis indicated that most TCR beta V segments were productive either about 87% or about 30% of the time. Presence/absence analyses assumed roughly uniform sequencing depth across donors.

Trimming stripped 0 bases from V and 8 bases from J, with 7 bases between. The CDR3 loop spans 11 amino acids. Germline CDR1 reads DFQATT; CDR2 reads SNEGSKA (reference sequence). Source material: PBMCs. The chain joins TRBV20-1 to TRBJ1-2; D call uncertain. The clonotype originates from a human donor in good health. Here the CDR3 reads CSARDRGGYTF. CDR3 bases: TGCAGTGCTAGAGATAGAGGAGGCTACACCTTC.